This TCR beta chain stems from a study of Graves' ophthalmopathy and Graves' hyperthyroidism (dated by TCRdb to the late 2010s). About the study as a whole: Peripheral blood was collected at initial diagnosis, prior to any treatment. The study used signatures of the TCR beta repertoire to tell Graves' ophthalmopathy apart from Graves' hyperthyroidism and to predict which patients would progress to ophthalmopathy. The 100 discovery patients were randomly split 7:3 into training and test sets. To explore V-J signatures distinguishing ophthalmopathy from hyperthyroidism, a discovery set of 100 patients (fewer than 45 ophthalmopathy, some 57 stable hyperthyroidism) was enrolled. In several hyperthyroidism patients, the T-cell repertoires found in thyroid tissue were compared with those found in blood. An independent validation cohort was composed of fewer than 20 hyperthyroidism patients and about 16 patients who later progressed from hyperthyroidism to ophthalmopathy. In total, 135 blood samples were TCR-sequenced: some 40 ophthalmopathy, approximately 75 hyperthyroidism and roughly 17 hyperthyroidism-to-ophthalmopathy patients. Once sampling was done, hyperthyroidism patients were given methimazole at a starting dose of 30 mg daily, while ophthalmopathy patients were given high-dose intravenous methylprednisolone. The study at large found these results: Most expanded thyroid clonotypes with frequency above 0.001 were also detected in blood, suggesting blood repertoires may reflect the thyroid immune response. In validation, the model predicted ophthalmopathy progression with 70.59% sensitivity and approximately 72% specificity; 12 predicted patients were CT-confirmed with GO in a median of around 6 months. Sample size was not statistically predetermined, and group allocation was not concealed from the investigators. Ophthalmopathy was separated from stable hyperthyroidism by the 13-signature model with about 88% sensitivity and less than 82% specificity in cross-validation and with 80%/75% in the test set.

Hyperthyroidism was defined as stable when no progression to ophthalmopathy occurred within 18 months of follow-up. Hyperthyroidism patients were newly diagnosed, were aged 18 to 65 years, and had a disease duration under 2 months. Anyone with other autoimmune diseases, uncontrolled infections, pregnancy or lactation was excluded from the study. Diagnosis relied on clinical symptoms, serum thyroxine, TRAb, thyroid ultrasound and orbital computed tomography. Ficoll-Paque density gradient centrifugation was used to isolate PBMCs from 8.5 to 10 ml of fresh peripheral blood. Total RNA was extracted using Trizol reagent, and RNA quality was checked on an Agilent 2100 Bioanalyzer. From a lookup of the germline V gene, CDR1 and CDR2 are MNHNS and SASEGT. The CDR3 starts with the cysteine, ends with the phenylalanine, and has 16 residues. Kept here is only the CDR3 DNA, which spans 48 bases and is read in frame from base 1. Trimming removed 3 bases from V and 5 bases from J, leaving 19 bases between the germline ends.

TCR beta CDR3 regions were amplified from RNA transcripts for repertoire sequencing. The first round was an RT-PCR using HTBI primers with the Qiagen OneStep RT-PCR kit, and this first round was followed by a second-round multiplex PCR, then size selection and purification. Libraries were sequenced on an Illumina HiSeq2000 using paired-end 100 bp reads. Under the source paper's analysis protocol: SOAPnuke was used for read processing, and reads with adapters, uncalled bases, a mean Phred below 15, or no exact constant-primer or identifier match were discarded. COPE v1.2.5 was used to merge the high-quality paired reads. Clonotypes were defined as unique nucleotide sequences and were aligned to IMGT TRB V, D and J references using MiTCR v1.1. Only V-J combinations with frequency above 0.0001 were analysed, covering approximately 99% of repertoires. For each V-J combination, a TCR clonal expansion and chaos score was defined as F50 clonal expansion divided by the chaos observed in the TCRdist matrix. Features were reduced by Welch's t-statistics and random forest to 10 to 15 V-J combinations, which fed a naive Bayes classifier. Thyroid-blood repertoire similarity was quantified with the Morisita-Horn index. TCRdb reworked the public reads: Q25 trimming with fastp, MiXCR clone assembly, productive beta chains retained. Entries that share a CDR3 protein sequence are merged under the most common genes and DNA. For this entry, the V and J calls and clone size follow TCRdb and not the study's own pipeline. The table for this sample lists about 420,000 distinct CDR3 sequences; 20% to 25% of them were counted only once. The ten largest clones represent around 3% of the sample.

This clonotype was detected many times. It has no known antigen specificity. Qualities for individual bases were not recorded, and no much larger clone is one base off. The sequence was obtained from a woman between 18 and 29 years old with stable Graves' hyperthyroidism. Donor details come from another sample of the same person, matched by shared clones. Sequencing was carried out using peripheral blood. This chain is built from TRBV6-1 and TRBJ2-5, with the D gene tentatively TRBD1 or TRBD2, based on 5 matching bases in each. For the CDR3, the sequence is CASSDFLGAGGETQYF. The DNA sequence follows: TGTGCCAGCAGTGACTTTTTAGGGGCCGGCGGGGAGACCCAGTACTTC.